A selection of T cell receptor beta chains follows, all from one sample in a study of cytomegalovirus exposure and HLA in healthy donors. The data were produced by immunoSEQ multiplex PCR, yet TCRdb's version contains in-frame clones alone and is incomplete. Here the sample spans over 150,000 clones, about four fifths being singletons. Material: PBMCs. The source of these receptors is a man aged 18 to 35 in good health and CMV-seronegative. CDR3s leave out the opening cysteine and the closing phenylalanine or tryptophan. Fields, in order: V gene, J gene, CDR3 protein.

>TRBV18|TRBJ2-3
ASSPEDRESTDTQY
>TRBV9|TRBJ1-2
ASSVAVGQGGKNGYT
>TRBV2|TRBJ1-6
ASSAGTPYNSPLH
>TRBV5-1|TRBJ2-7
ASSLWGGDYEQY
>TRBV5-1|.
ASSTRTSGRNEQY
>TRBV15|TRBJ1-5
ATSTRTGNSNQPQH
>TRBV10-2|TRBJ1-5
ASRDGTGRNQPQH
>TRBV6-5|TRBJ2-7
ASSYRDGSSYEQY
>TRBV6-1|TRBJ1-5
ASIRTGDRYQPQH
>TRBV10-3|TRBJ1-5
AISEKRVTYSNQPQH
>TRBV9|TRBJ1-2
ASSVDGTLYGYT
>TRBV19|TRBJ2-7
ASSNRWAYEQY
>TRBV5-5|TRBJ2-2
ATSRSAGQGVTGELF
>TRBV6-5|TRBJ2-2
ASSPGLALTRELF
>TRBV7-9|TRBJ1-4
ASSLVSDNEKLF
>TRBV5-1|TRBJ2-1
ASSPRVFGQSNEQF
>TRBV5-1|TRBJ1-1
ASSTTGLNTEAF
>TRBV9|TRBJ2-1
ASSVALREGDNEQF
>TRBV13|TRBJ2-1
ASSFGFGSLNEQF
>TRBV19|TRBJ2-5
ASSNPSLRYGEETQY
>TRBV10-3|TRBJ1-6
AIRTGTENSPLH
>TRBV6-5|TRBJ1-2
ASRATGAAYGYT
>TRBV7-3|TRBJ2-4
ASRRAPTPAKNIQY
>TRBV28|TRBJ1-2
ASITPGSAEDYGYT
>TRBV4-1|TRBJ1-1
ASSQHRFTEAF
>TRBV7-3|TRBJ2-1
ASSLLAGDPEQF
>TRBV29-1|TRBJ2-3
SVSGTSGTPSTDTQY
>TRBV11-2|TRBJ2-7
ASSPIGLSYEQY
>TRBV7-2|TRBJ1-6
ASSLVQGLNSPLH
>TRBV27|TRBJ2-1
ASSSRTTGGNEQF
>TRBV9|TRBJ1-5
ASSLGQGYQPQH
>TRBV30|TRBJ1-6
AWRSEGAANSPLH
>TRBV27|TRBJ2-1
AIRDSNYNEQF
>TRBV28|TRBJ1-3
ASSFTQAGNTIY
>TRBV7-9|TRBJ1-4
SSSPDIEKLF
>TRBV6-6|TRBJ2-1
ASSYGRGISTNEQF
>TRBV7-2|TRBJ2-1
ASSLARGDEQF
>TRBV9|TRBJ2-3
ASSNRGREDTQY
>TRBV7-9|TRBJ1-6
ASSPTGTGNSPLH
>TRBV5-4|TRBJ2-2
AISPGKTNTGELF
>TRBV7-2|TRBJ2-5
ASSAGGHLQETQY
>TRBV9|TRBJ1-5
ASSVYHDQPQH
>TRBV20-1|TRBJ1-4
SARDDEKLF
>TRBV28|TRBJ1-4
ASSSTGFNEKLF
>TRBV7-9|TRBJ1-6
ASSTSRDRGSPLH
>TRBV5-1|TRBJ2-2
ASSLISGELF
>TRBV5-4|TRBJ1-4
ASSQTESEKLF
>TRBV9|TRBJ1-6
ASSSRQGWSPLH
>TRBV7-2|TRBJ2-7
ASSFYPPGLAGDTYEQY
>TRBV29-1|TRBJ1-3
SVEKGTGNTIY
>TRBV18|TRBJ1-5
ASSRSGSHQPQH
>TRBV6-6|TRBJ1-2
ASSGGQGTHYGYT
>TRBV5-1|TRBJ2-7
ASSYPDRTYEQY
>TRBV6-1|TRBJ1-5
ASSEVTGVQPQH